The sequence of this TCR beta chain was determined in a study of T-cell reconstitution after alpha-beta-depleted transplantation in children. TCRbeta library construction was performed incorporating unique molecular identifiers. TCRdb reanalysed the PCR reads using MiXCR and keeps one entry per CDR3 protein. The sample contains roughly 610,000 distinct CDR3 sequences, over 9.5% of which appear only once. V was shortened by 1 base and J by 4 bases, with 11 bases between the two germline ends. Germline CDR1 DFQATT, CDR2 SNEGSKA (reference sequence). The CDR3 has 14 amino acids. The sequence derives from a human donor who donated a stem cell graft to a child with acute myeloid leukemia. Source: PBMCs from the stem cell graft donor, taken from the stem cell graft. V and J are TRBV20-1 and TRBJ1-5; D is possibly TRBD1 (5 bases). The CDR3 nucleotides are TGCAGTGCTAGAGCCGGGACCGGGAATCAGCCCCAGCATTTT. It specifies CSARAGTGNQPQHF.